This T cell receptor (beta chain) was identified during a study of blood T cell repertoires in COVID-19. Study as a whole: Samples came from the United States, Italy and Spain, spanning acute and convalescent COVID-19. PBMCs, B-cell-depleted T cells, or T cells were the source of the cDNA or gDNA that made up the material.

The table came from immunoSEQ multiplex PCR; TCRdb's copy has only in-frame clones and leaves some out. The repertoire consists of 130,000 or so clones, with around 83% occurring once and the leading ten covering roughly 5.5%. The length of the CDR3 is 13 residues. Germline V gene lookup returns CDR1 SEHNR and CDR2 FQNEAQ (reference sequence). V gave up 3 bases and J gave up 4 bases, with 9 bases separating them. This sequence was found in an older man with active or convalescent COVID-19. The chain is built from TRBV7-9 and TRBJ1-1; D may be TRBD1 (6 bases). The sample comprised peripheral blood. CDR3: CASSFTGSTEAFF. The CDR3 nucleotides read TGTGCCAGCAGCTTTACAGGGTCCACTGAAGCTTTCTTT.